This section outlines one T cell receptor (beta chain) sequence together with its context. Its antigen is as yet unknown. This entry is derived from a study of cytomegalovirus exposure and HLA in healthy donors. This CDR3 has 13 amino acids. V was cut by 7 bases and J by 5 bases, with 14 bases left in between. Germline CDR1 is MDHEN and CDR2 is SYDVKM. Generated by immunoSEQ multiplex PCR, the TCRdb table keeps only in-frame clones and is missing some. The sample lists hundreds of thousands of clones; approximately 90% were seen once. General study points: The study flagged about 160 TCR beta chains as cytomegalovirus-associated. The classifier reportedly diagnosed cytomegalovirus status with high specificity and sensitivity.

The donors belonged to the roughly 120-subject validation cohort, separate from the roughly 670-subject first cohort. The sample comprised PBMCs. The sequence derives from a woman aged 18-35 years in good health and CMV-seronegative. V is TRBV28 and J is TRBJ1-1; D is undetermined. CDR3 region: CASTLFGRTEAFF. In DNA form, the CDR3 reads TGTGCCAGCACCCTGTTTGGGAGAACTGAAGCTTTCTTT.